This T cell receptor (beta chain) comes out of a study of sequential checkpoint blockade in melanoma (dated by TCRdb to between 2018 and 2021). Context from the whole study: Patients were randomized 1:1 to first-line nivolumab followed by ipilimumab (arm A) or ipilimumab followed by nivolumab (arm B). Both trial sequences were followed by maintenance nivolumab. TCRbeta immunosequencing was performed on DNA from 85 to 100 pretreatment melanoma tumor samples. For about 22 patients, matched tumor biopsies were taken both before treatment and at week 13, after single-agent nivolumab (arm A) or ipilimumab (arm B). In around 81% of the matched pre- and post-treatment tumor biopsy pairs, both biopsies came from the same lesion. What the research found in general, with its limitations: The model for predicting response that combines TCR metrics with mutation burden needs to be validated in larger, independent patient cohorts. Patients with increases in tumor T-cell fraction and clonality by week 13 were approximately 30 times more likely to achieve clinical benefit. Small sample sizes and reduced statistical power limited the analyses of tumor T-cell fraction within each arm. Tumor T-cell fraction and clonality correlated with PD-L1 staining and CD8+ T-cell counts but not with mutational load. Among patients in arm A, the nivolumab-first arm, pretreatment tumor TIL clonality was associated with response (P = .04).

This sample's treatment or condition label indicates: randomized to nivolumab then ipilimumab (arm A) or the reverse (arm B). No trial patient had received prior DNA-damaging chemotherapy. Samples came from patients with melanoma in CheckMate 064, a randomized, open-label phase II trial of sequential checkpoint blockade. Tumor TCR sequencing used genomic DNA from formalin-fixed paraffin-embedded (FFPE) tissue samples. After removal of 2 bases from V and 0 bases from J, the junction retains 4 bases not matched to a gene. In the germline V gene, CDR1 corresponds to SGHNT and CDR2 to YENEEA. The CDR3, from cysteine to phenylalanine, totals 15 residues. This entry keeps only the CDR3 DNA: 45 bases, framed from base 1. The immunoSEQ Assay was used to immunosequence TCRbeta CDR3 regions from genomic DNA. Before high-throughput sequencing, genomic DNA was amplified using bias-controlled multiplex PCR. For the original study's pipeline: To quantify the absolute abundance of each unique TCRbeta CDR3 region, the sequences were collapsed and filtered. Clonality, defined as 1 minus Pielou's evenness, was calculated using productive rearrangements only. Tumor T-cell fraction was calculated by normalizing TCRbeta template counts to the amount of usable DNA, which was estimated from several housekeeping genes. A previously published method was used to identify clones with significantly greater frequencies in on-treatment samples than in baseline samples. This is the immuneACCESS table as TCRdb keeps it, with only in-frame sequences that have V and J called. A part of the clones is gone; compared with another copy, unresolved V genes explain less than half, and the rest is unexplained. V and J calls and clone size are copied from that table; D and trimming were computed from the DNA. This sample gives about 5,100 clones in total; roughly 28% of them show up just once. In total, the top ten clones hold 20% to 25% of the sample.

This clone was seen at least ten times. Which antigen it targets is not known. No base quality information exists; no much larger clone differs at one position. This clonotype was sampled from a human donor with melanoma. The chain joins TRBV11-3 to TRBJ2-7; TRBD2 fits 7 bases in the junction. The sample here was tumor tissue (inferred from file names), taken from a patient given nivolumab and ipilimumab in sequence. CDR3 reads: CASSLSPSGSYEQYF. The sequenced DNA: TGTGCCAGCAGCTTATCACCTAGCGGCTCCTACGAGCAGTACTTC.